This is a list of T cell receptor beta chains from one sample in a study of T cells expressing NK-cell markers. Following a re-call of the 5' RACE reads, TCRdb has one entry per CDR3 protein and lacks DNA. The sample's table shows 550,000 to 600,000 distinct CDR3 sequences. The specimen was blood T cells: a sorted CD56 or NKG2C T cell subset, CD4+ or CD8+ T cells, or bulk PBMC T cells (not recorded which). Receptor source: a man aged 18 to 30 in good health. Each CDR3 is given with its conserved first and last residue.

TRBJ1-5 TRBV29-1 CSVFVAENQPQHF
TRBJ2-6 TRBV10-3 CATMMGAPGANVLTF
TRBJ2-1 TRBV28 CASSAAAPYNEQFF
TRBJ2-1 TRBV29-1 CSGLRSEYNEQFF
TRBJ2-3 TRBV7-2 CASSLGLAAPSRDTQYF
TRBJ2-1 TRBV7-9 CASSLGTTVKDEQFF
TRBJ2-3 TRBV5-1 CASSSRDSGTSGTTDTQYF
TRBJ2-3 TRBV5-1 CASSPTGQLTDTQYF
TRBJ2-5 TRBV4-2 CASSHQLAEQETQYF
TRBJ1-4 TRBV24-1 CATSDFGEKLFF
TRBJ1-3 TRBV18 CASSPGTGGSGNTIYF
TRBJ2-1 TRBV7-6 CASSLGTGHPGEQFF
TRBJ2-3 TRBV5-1 CASSLEPWTTGGDTQYF
TRBJ2-1 TRBV15 CATSRPGTGKIGSNEQFF
TRBJ2-1 TRBV20-1 CSAPPGLHNEQFF
TRBJ1-5 TRBV4-1 CASSQGLWNQPQHF
TRBJ2-1 TRBV10-2 CASSESREYNEQFF
TRBJ2-1 TRBV20-1 CSARVPGLPHEQFF
TRBJ1-2 TRBV4-2 CASSQDSPLIYHQSYGYTF
TRBJ2-3 TRBV12-3/TRBV12-4 CASSLWRMAREGDTQYF
TRBJ2-5 TRBV2 CASLETGGVETQYF
TRBJ2-1 TRBV24-1 CAIRAGGLDEQFF
TRBJ1-1 TRBV9 CASSVVGQGLNTEAFF
TRBJ2-3 TRBV6-2/TRBV6-3 CASLGLAGADTQYF